This paragraph covers one TCR beta chain sequence. The sample is drawn from a study of T cell changes during pregnancy in multiple sclerosis. The assay was immunoSEQ multiplex PCR, and TCRdb's table has in-frame clones only and misses some. The sample yields 40,000 to 45,000 clones, 89% seen once. V was shortened by 5 bases and J by 4 bases, with 11 bases between the two germline ends. There are 14 residues in the CDR3. In germline, CDR1 is LNHDA, CDR2 SQIVND (reference sequence). The rearrangement joins TRBV19 to TRBJ1-4, with D tentatively TRBD1 (6 bases). This clonotype originated in a female donor with multiple sclerosis, enrolled in a pregnancy study. The material was CD4+ T cells from peripheral blood mononuclear cells, obtained in the first trimester of pregnancy. CDR3 loop: CASSSQGINEKLFF. The CDR3 nucleotides are TGTGCCAGTAGTTCGCAGGGGATTAATGAAAAACTGTTTTTT.